This paragraph covers one TCR beta chain sequence. The data belong to a study of cytomegalovirus exposure and HLA in healthy donors. The PCR employed 60 Vbeta primers together with 13 Jbeta primers. The protocol was immunoSEQ multiplex PCR, while the TCRdb copy is restricted to in-frame clones and leaves out a portion. Here the sample spans roughly 180,000 clones, approximately 84% being singletons. CDR3 length: 15 amino acids. J gave up 2 bases and V 3 bases, and 3 bases lay outside the gene matches. Germline loops: CDR1 MNHEY, CDR2 SMNVEV (reference sequence). Source material: PBMCs. This sequence joins TRBV27 and TRBJ2-7, with 11 bases identical to TRBD2. The source is a man in his thirties or forties in good health and CMV-seronegative. This CDR3 is CASSFSSGGAYEQYF. CDR3 coding DNA: TGTGCCAGCAGTTTTAGTAGCGGGGGGGCCTACGAGCAGTACTTC.